The source of this T cell receptor beta chain is a study of PD-1 blockade in classical Hodgkin lymphoma. The CDR3 spans 14 residues. V lost 0 bases to trimming and J lost 10 bases; unmatched junction nucleotides: 7. Germline loops: CDR1 SGHTA, CDR2 FQGNSA. Sequencing used immunoSEQ multiplex PCR; TCRdb keeps in-frame clones, though not all of them. The sample has some 21,000 clones, roughly 94% seen once. Time point indicated: newly diagnosed, previously untreated cHL patient sample. Sequenced material: peripheral blood mononuclear cells (PBMCs). This sequence joins TRBV7-2 and TRBJ2-3, with 7 bases identical to TRBD1. This receptor was obtained from a human donor with classical Hodgkin lymphoma. CDR3 nucleotides: TGTGCCAGCAGCTTAGCGGTGAGGGGGACAGCGCAGTATTTT. This translates into CASSLAVRGTAQYF.